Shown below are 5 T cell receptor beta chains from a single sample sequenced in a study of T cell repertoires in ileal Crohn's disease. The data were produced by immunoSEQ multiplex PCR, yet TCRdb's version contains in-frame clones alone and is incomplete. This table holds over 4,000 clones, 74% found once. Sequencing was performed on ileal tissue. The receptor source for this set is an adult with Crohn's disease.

CDR3: CAWREGGTLNQPQHF. CDR3 nucleotides: TGTGCCTGGAGGGAGGGGGGGACACTCAATCAGCCCCAGCATTTT. The chain links TRBV30 to TRBJ1-5, with D perhaps matching TRBD1 (6 bases). The CDR3 totals 15 residues. The germline V and J ends were trimmed by 3 bases and 3 bases, with 15 bases remaining between them. The germline CDR1 and CDR2 sequences are GTSNPN and SVGIG (reference sequence).

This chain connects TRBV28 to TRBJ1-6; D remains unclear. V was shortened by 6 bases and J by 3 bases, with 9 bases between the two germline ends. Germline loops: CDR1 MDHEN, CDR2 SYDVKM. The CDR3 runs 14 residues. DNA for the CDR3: TGTGCCAGCAGGGACGGGATCTATAATTCACCCCTCCACTTT. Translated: CASRDGIYNSPLHF.

The CDR3 coding sequence is TGCGCCAGCAGCGGAGACGGTGTGAACACTGAAGCTTTCTTT. Amino acids: CASSGDGVNTEAFF. The chain combines TRBV5-1 with TRBJ1-1; D is unresolved. CDR1 and CDR2 from the germline V gene are SGHRS and YFSETQ. This CDR3 spans 14 amino acids. Trimming took 4 bases from V and 0 from J, leaving 10 bases between them.

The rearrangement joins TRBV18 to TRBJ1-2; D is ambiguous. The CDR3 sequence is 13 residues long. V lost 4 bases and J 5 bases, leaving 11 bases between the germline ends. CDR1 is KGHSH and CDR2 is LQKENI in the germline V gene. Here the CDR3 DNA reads TGTGCCAGCTCACGATACCGGGGTTATGGCTACACCTTC. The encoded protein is CASSRYRGYGYTF.

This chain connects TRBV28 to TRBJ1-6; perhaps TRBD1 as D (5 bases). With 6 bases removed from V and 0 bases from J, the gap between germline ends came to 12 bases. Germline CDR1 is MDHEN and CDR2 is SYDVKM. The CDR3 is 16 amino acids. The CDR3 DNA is TGTGCCAGCAGACCGCGGACAAGCTCCTATAATTCACCCCTCCACTTT. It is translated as CASRPRTSSYNSPLHF.